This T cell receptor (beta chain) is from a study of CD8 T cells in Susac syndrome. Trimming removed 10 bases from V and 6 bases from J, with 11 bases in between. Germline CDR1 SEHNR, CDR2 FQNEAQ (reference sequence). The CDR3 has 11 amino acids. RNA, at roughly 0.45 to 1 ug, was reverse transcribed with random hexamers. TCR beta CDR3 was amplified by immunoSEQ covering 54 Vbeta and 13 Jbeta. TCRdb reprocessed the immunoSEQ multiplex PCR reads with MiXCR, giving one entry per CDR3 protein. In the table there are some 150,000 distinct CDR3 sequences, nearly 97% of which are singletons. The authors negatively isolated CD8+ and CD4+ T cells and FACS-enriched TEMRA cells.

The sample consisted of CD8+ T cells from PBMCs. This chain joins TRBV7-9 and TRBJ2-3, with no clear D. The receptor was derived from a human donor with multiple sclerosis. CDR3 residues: CATKESDTQYF. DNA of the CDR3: TGTGCCACCAAAGAGTCGGATACGCAGTATTTT.